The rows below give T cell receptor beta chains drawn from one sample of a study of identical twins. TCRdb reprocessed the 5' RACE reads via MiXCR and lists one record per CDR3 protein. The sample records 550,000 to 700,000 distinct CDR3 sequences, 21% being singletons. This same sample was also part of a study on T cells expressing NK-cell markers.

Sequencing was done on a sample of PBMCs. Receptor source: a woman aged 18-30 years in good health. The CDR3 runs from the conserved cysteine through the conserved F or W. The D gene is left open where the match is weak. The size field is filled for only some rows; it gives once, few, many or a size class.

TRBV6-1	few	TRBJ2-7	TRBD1	CASSRGGAYSYEQYF	TGTGCCAGCAGTCGAGGGGGCGCATACTCCTACGAGCAGTACTTC
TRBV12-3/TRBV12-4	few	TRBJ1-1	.	CASSPAMGGTEAFF	TGTGCCAGCAGCCCCGCTATGGGGGGCACTGAAGCTTTCTTT
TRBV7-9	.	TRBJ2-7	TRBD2	CASRRTSGTSVYEQYF	TGTGCCAGCAGGCGGACATCCGGGACTAGCGTATACGAGCAGTACTTC
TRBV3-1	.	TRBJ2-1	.	CASSQTGGRNEQFF	TGTGCCAGCAGCCAAACGGGTGGGAGGAATGAGCAGTTCTTC
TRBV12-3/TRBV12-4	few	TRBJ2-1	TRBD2	CASSLVTGGENEQFF	TGTGCCAGCAGTTTGGTAACGGGGGGTGAGAATGAGCAGTTCTTC
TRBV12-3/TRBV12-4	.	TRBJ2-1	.	CASRPGWGEQFF	TGTGCCAGCAGACCGGGGTGGGGTGAGCAGTTCTTC
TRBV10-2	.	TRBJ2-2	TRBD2	CASSGDYLDNTGELFF	TGCGCCAGCAGTGGGGACTATTTGGATAACACCGGGGAGCTGTTTTTT
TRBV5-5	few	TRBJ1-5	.	CASSPRVEGQPQHF	TGTGCCAGCAGCCCCAGGGTCGAAGGACAGCCCCAGCATTTT
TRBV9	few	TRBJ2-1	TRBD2	CASSSPGGGRGYNEQFF	TGTGCCAGCAGCTCTCCCGGGGGCGGGAGGGGTTACAATGAGCAGTTCTTC
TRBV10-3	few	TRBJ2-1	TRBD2	CAISESGVSSGRPTEQFF	TGTGCCATCAGTGAGTCGGGGGTGTCTAGCGGGAGGCCGACGGAGCAGTTCTTC
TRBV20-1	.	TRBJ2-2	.	CSAVGPFTGELFF	TGCAGTGCGGTCGGACCCTTCACCGGGGAGCTGTTTTTT
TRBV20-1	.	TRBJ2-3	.	CSARRSRANPHTDTQYF	TGCAGTGCTAGAAGGAGCCGGGCAAATCCCCACACAGATACGCAGTATTTT
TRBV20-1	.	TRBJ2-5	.	CSARDRGYQETQYF	TGCAGTGCTAGAGACCGGGGGTACCAAGAGACCCAGTACTTC
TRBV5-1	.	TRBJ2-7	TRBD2	CASSSQPSGSGEEQYF	TGCGCCAGCAGCTCCCAACCTAGCGGGAGCGGGGAAGAGCAGTACTTC
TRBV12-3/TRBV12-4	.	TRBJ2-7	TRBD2	CASSFGRGGSYEQYF	TGTGCCAGCAGTTTTGGGAGGGGAGGCTCCTACGAGCAGTACTTC
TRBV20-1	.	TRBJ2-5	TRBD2	CSASGGGLRQETQYF	TGCAGTGCTTCGGGGGGGGGACTGAGGCAAGAGACCCAGTACTTC
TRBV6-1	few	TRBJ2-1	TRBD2	CASGEWGLRLNEQFF	TGTGCCAGCGGAGAATGGGGACTACGACTCAATGAGCAGTTCTTC
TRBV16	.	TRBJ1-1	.	CASSQYWYPEAFF	TGTGCCAGCAGCCAATATTGGTATCCCGAAGCTTTCTTT
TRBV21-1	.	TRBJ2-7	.	CASSKGLAGGINYEQYF	TGTGCCAGCAGCAAGGGACTAGCGGGAGGGATTAATTACGAGCAGTACTTC
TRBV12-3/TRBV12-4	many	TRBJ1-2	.	CASSYTGTYGYTF	TGTGCCAGCAGCTATACAGGGACCTATGGCTACACCTTC
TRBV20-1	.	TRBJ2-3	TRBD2	CSASTSGGGGRTDTQYF	TGCAGTGCCTCGACTAGCGGAGGAGGGGGACGCACAGATACGCAGTATTTT
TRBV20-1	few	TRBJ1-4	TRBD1	CSAQPGGQGAEKLFF	TGCAGTGCTCAGCCCGGGGGACAGGGCGCTGAAAAACTGTTTTTT
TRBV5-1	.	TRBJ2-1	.	CASSLEDSSYNEQFF	TGCGCCAGCAGCTTGGAGGACAGCTCCTACAATGAGCAGTTCTTC
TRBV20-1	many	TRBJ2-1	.	CSARSGDKSVTYNEQFF	TGCAGTGCTAGAAGCGGTGACAAAAGCGTGACCTACAATGAGCAGTTCTTC
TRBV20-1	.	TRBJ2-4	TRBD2	CSARPASGSWDIQYF	TGCAGTGCTAGACCGGCTAGCGGGAGTTGGGACATTCAGTACTTC
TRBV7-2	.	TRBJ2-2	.	CASITGTSPGELFF	TGTGCCAGCATCACCGGGACCTCACCCGGGGAGCTGTTTTTT
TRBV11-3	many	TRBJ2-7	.	CASSLGLANEQYF	TGTGCCAGCAGCTTAGGGCTGGCTAACGAGCAGTACTTC
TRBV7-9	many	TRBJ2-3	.	CASSSELNTQYF	TGTGCCAGCAGCTCAGAATTAAATACGCAGTATTTT
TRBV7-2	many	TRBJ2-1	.	CASSSDSAYNEQFF	TGTGCCAGCAGCTCAGACTCCGCCTACAATGAGCAGTTCTTC
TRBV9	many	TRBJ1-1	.	CASSAQKGGGSVAEAFF	TGTGCCAGCAGCGCCCAAAAGGGGGGGGGCTCAGTGGCTGAAGCTTTCTTT
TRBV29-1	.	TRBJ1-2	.	CSVVLEDGVTAF	TGCAGCGTTGTATTGGAGGACGGAGTTACGGCCTTC
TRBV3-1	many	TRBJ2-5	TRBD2	CASSFAPGLEETQYF	TGTGCCAGCAGCTTCGCTCCGGGACTAGAAGAGACCCAGTACTTC
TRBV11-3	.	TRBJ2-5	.	CASSPGGGSRETQYF	TGTGCCAGCAGCCCTGGGGGCGGTAGTAGAGAGACCCAGTACTTC
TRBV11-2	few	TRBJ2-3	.	CASSQRQATDTQYF	TGTGCCAGCAGTCAAAGACAGGCCACAGATACGCAGTATTTT
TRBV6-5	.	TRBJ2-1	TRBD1	CASSYSSRGGTGSREQFF	TGTGCCAGCAGTTACTCGTCGCGGGGTGGGACAGGGTCGCGTGAGCAGTTCTTC
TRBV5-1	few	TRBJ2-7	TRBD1	CASSLPGGREQYF	TGCGCCAGCAGCTTACCAGGGGGTCGGGAGCAGTACTTC
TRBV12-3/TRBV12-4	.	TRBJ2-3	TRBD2	CASSLGRGGSDTQYF	TGTGCCAGCAGTTTAGGACGCGGGGGGTCAGATACGCAGTATTTT
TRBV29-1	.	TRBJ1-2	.	CSVEGYRVDGYTF	TGCAGCGTTGAGGGCTATAGGGTAGATGGCTACACCTTC
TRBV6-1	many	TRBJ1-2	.	CASSEAEIYGYTF	TGTGCCAGCAGTGAAGCAGAAATCTATGGCTACACCTTC
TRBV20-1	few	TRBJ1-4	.	CSSRDLNEKLFF	TGCAGTAGCAGGGATTTAAATGAAAAACTGTTTTTT
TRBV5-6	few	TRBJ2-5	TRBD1	CASSLGPGQVEETQYF	TGTGCCAGCAGCTTGGGCCCGGGACAGGTGGAAGAGACCCAGTACTTC
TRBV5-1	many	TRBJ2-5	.	CASSGETQYF	TGTGCCAGCAGCGGAGAGACCCAGTACTTC
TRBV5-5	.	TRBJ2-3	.	CASKEKGATDTQYF	TGTGCCAGCAAGGAGAAAGGAGCCACAGATACGCAGTATTTT
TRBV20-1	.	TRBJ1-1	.	CSPTWGQENTEAFF	TGCAGTCCGACGTGGGGGCAGGAGAACACTGAAGCTTTCTTT
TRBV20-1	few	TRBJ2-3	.	CSAQGPTDTQYF	TGCAGTGCTCAAGGACCCACAGATACGCAGTATTTT
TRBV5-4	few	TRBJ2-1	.	CASSLEARGVGLEQFF	TGTGCCAGCAGCCTGGAAGCAAGAGGAGTAGGTCTTGAGCAGTTCTTC
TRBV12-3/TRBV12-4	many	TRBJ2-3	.	CASSLSFYAFKLIGTDTQYF	TGTGCCAGCAGTTTATCTTTCTACGCCTTTAAACTGATTGGCACAGATACGCAGTATTTT
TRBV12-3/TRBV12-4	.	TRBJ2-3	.	CASSFPGVTDTQYF	TGTGCCAGCAGTTTCCCCGGGGTCACAGATACGCAGTATTTT
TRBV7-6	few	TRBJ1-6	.	CASSLVDTKYNSPLHF	TGTGCCAGCAGCTTAGTGGACACGAAATATAATTCACCCCTCCACTTT
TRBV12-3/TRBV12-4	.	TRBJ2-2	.	CASCLREGGELFF	TGTGCCAGCTGCCTCAGGGAAGGCGGGGAGCTGTTTTTT
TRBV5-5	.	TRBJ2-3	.	CASSGLSWADTQYF	TGTGCCAGCAGCGGACTGTCCTGGGCAGATACGCAGTATTTT
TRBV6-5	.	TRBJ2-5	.	CASSMTPGETQYF	TGTGCCAGCAGTATGACTCCCGGGGAGACCCAGTACTTC
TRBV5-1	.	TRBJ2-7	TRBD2	CASSRGGGAWSYEQYF	TGCGCCAGCAGCCGGGGGGGGGGCGCATGGTCCTACGAGCAGTACTTC
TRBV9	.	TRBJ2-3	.	CASSVRGFTDTQYF	TGTGCCAGCAGCGTCCGGGGATTCACAGATACGCAGTATTTT